The sequence of this T cell receptor beta chain was determined in a study of cytomegalovirus exposure and HLA in healthy donors. Study results and caveats: The study recorded 164 TCR beta chains that were cytomegalovirus-associated. Reportedly, cytomegalovirus status was diagnosed with high sensitivity and specificity. Later examination showed HLA-associated TCR beta chains had greater clonal expansion than equally common others.

The germline V gene has CDR1 LNHDA and CDR2 SQIVND (reference sequence). Trimming took off 6 bases at V and 1 base at J, with 16 bases between the two ends. This CDR3 region has 16 residues. Remarks on this clone: The antigen remains unidentified.

The PCR ran on 60 Vbeta and 13 Jbeta primers. Profiled with immunoSEQ multiplex PCR; TCRdb holds only in-frame clones, not every one. Found here are approximately 160,000 clones, about four fifths of them singletons; the top ten hold 0.38%. This chain connects TRBV19 to TRBJ1-5; D is unresolved. Sequencing used PBMCs. The receptor's source is a boy aged 2 to 9 in good health and CMV-seronegative. The CDR3 sequence: CASRGQVVRSNQPQHF. For the CDR3, the DNA is TGTGCCAGTAGAGGCCAGGTGGTTCGAAGCAATCAGCCCCAGCATTTT.